This record covers a single T cell receptor (beta chain). No antigen is known for it. Base qualities are not recorded, but no much larger clone differs from it by a single base. This sample is part of a study of T cell responses to AZD1222 COVID-19 vaccine (dated by TCRdb to about 2021). A note on the overall study: A total of 233 trial participants underwent TCR sequencing, of whom roughly 210 had received two doses of AZD1222 and some 25 had received two doses of the MenACWY control vaccine. Trial participants were enrolled into age subgroups of 18-55, 56-69 and 70-plus years, which contained approximately 150, 30 and 60 TCR-sequenced participants, respectively. General study outcomes and caveats: In the small 56-69-year group, the increase in depth fell short of significance, most likely because of low power. Nearly half of unique spike-specific TCRs reportedly recognized epitopes outside regions mutated in the B.1.351 and B.1.1.7 variants. Because no day 14 peak-response samples were available, the repertoires could be characterized only after the peak T cell response. Most participants were white British and females outnumbered males, and the authors suggested that clonal diversity may have been underestimated. After two AZD1222 doses, both the breadth and the depth of spike-specific TCRs were significantly higher than at day 0 and than in MenACWY recipients. Conclusions about previously exposed vaccinees are limited, since just six or seven AZD1222 recipients were seropositive for SARS-CoV-2 at baseline. The vaccine-associated CD4 TCRs covered the entire spike protein, and the dominant responses fell in regions 160-218 and 743-854.

As encoded in the germline V gene (reference sequence), CDR1 is GTSNPN while CDR2 is SVGIG. Taken from cysteine to phenylalanine, the CDR3 has 16 residues. Of all the DNA, just the CDR3 is kept, 48 bases in frame from base 1. The V end loses 2 bases and the J end loses 0 bases, and a stretch of 14 bases separates them. The time point label for this specimen denotes: about 28 days (+/-7) after the second vaccine dose. AZD1222 recipients given second doses at about 4 weeks or at about 12 weeks were pooled, since spike-specific TCR depth and breadth were not found to differ between the two schedules. Vaccinee samples were obtained from the UK trials COV001 and COV002, which included a single-blind randomized controlled phase 2/3 trial of AZD1222 (ChAdOx1 nCoV-19) in healthy adults. For TCRbeta chain sequencing, PBMC samples from trial participants were taken at day 0 and at day 28 after the second dose.

The CDR3 regions of human TCRbeta chains were subjected to immunosequencing. The paper's data handling went like this. TCRs in the repertoires were matched against a reference library of SARS-CoV-2-specific TCRs that had been generated with the MIRA antigen-specificity platform. Breadth was defined as the fraction of unique TCRs that were SARS-CoV-2-associated, and depth was defined as the fraction of total T cells that were SARS-CoV-2-associated. Using the MIRA data, each spike-specific TCR was mapped to the spike region that the TCR reacts to and placed in a CD4 or CD8 class. Log10-transformed breadth and depth values were compared by one-way ANOVA with Sidak's multiple comparisons tests. As stored in TCRdb, this immuneACCESS dataset retains in-frame rearrangements with V and J assigned. A fraction of the clones does not appear; measured against another copy, unresolved V genes explain less than half of the discrepancy, and the remainder lacks a known reason. The V and J calls and clone size come from that table; D and trimming were worked out from the DNA. For this sample there are around 140,000 clones; approximately 90% appear just once. About 1.8% of the sample rests with the top ten.

The source of this sequence is an adult who received the AZD1222 COVID-19 vaccine. The chain was built from TRBV30 and TRBJ1-5; no D gene call is confident. The starting material was peripheral blood, obtained 28 days after the second AZD1222 dose. The DNA sequence follows: TGTGCCTGGAGTCGCCCGTCCTCCTATAGCAATCAGCCCCAGCATTTT. It translates as CAWSRPSSYSNQPQHF.